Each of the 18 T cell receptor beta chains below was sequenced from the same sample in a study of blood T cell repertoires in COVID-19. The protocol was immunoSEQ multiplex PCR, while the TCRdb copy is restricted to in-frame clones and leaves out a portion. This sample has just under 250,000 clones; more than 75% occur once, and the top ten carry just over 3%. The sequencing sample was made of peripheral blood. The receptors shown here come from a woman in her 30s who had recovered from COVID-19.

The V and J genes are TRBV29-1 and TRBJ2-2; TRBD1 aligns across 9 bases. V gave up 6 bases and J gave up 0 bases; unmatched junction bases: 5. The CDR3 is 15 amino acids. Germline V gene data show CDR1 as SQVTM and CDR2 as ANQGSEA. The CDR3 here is CSVETGGANTGELFF. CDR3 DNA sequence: TGCAGCGTAGAAACAGGGGGCGCGAACACCGGGGAGCTGTTTTTT.

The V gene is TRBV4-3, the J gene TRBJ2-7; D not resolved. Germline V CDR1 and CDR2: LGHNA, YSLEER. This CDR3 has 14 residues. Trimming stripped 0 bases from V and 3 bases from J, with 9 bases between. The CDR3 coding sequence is TGCGCCAGCAGCCAAGAAATTCACAGCTACGAGCAGTACTTC. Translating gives CASSQEIHSYEQYF.

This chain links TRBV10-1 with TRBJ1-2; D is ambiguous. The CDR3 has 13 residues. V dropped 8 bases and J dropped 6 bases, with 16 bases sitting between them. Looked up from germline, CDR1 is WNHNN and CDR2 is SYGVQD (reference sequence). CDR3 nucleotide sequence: TGCGCCAGCGCCCGTGCGGGAATCCATGGCTACACCTTC. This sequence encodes CASARAGIHGYTF.

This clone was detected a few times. The DNA of the CDR3 is TGTGCCAGTAGCGACTCCTACGTGACCTACGAGCAGTACTTC. This encodes CASSDSYVTYEQYF. The chain is built from TRBV19 and TRBJ2-7; D remains ambiguous. The CDR3 contains 14 residues. The V gene's germline CDR1 is LNHDA and CDR2 SQIVND (reference sequence). Trimming removed 6 bases from V and 2 bases from J, with 14 bases in between.

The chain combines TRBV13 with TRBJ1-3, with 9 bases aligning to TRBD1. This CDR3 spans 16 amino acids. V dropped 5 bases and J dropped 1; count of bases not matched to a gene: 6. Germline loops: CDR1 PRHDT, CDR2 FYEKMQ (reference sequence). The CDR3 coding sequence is TGTGCCAGCAGCCCGACGGGACAGGGTTCTGGAAACACCATATATTTT. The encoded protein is CASSPTGQGSGNTIYF.

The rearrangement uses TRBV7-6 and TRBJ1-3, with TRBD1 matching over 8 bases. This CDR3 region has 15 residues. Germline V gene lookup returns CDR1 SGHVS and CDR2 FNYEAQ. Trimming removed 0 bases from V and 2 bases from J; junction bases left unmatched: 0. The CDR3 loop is CASSLATGAGNTIYF. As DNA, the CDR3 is TGTGCCAGCAGCTTAGCGACAGGGGCTGGAAACACCATATATTTT.

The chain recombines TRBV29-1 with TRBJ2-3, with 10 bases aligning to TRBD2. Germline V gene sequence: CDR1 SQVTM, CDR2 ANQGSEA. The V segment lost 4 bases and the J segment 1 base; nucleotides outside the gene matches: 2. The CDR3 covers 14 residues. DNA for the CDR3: TGCAGCGTTGTTGGACTAGCGGGCACAGATACGCAGTATTTT. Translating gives CSVVGLAGTDTQYF.

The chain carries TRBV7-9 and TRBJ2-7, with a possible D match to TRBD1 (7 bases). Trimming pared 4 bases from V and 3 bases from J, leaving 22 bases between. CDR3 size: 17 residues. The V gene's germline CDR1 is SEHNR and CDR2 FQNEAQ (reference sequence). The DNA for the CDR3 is TGTGCCAGCAGCTCCCCAGCCGACAGGGAGGAATTCTACGAGCAGTACTTC. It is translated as CASSSPADREEFYEQYF.

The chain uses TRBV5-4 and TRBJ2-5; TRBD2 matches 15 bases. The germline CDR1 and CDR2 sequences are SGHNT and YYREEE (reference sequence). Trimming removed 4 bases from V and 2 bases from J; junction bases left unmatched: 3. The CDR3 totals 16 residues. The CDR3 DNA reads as TGTGCCAGCAGCACCGGGACTAGCGGGGGGCAAGAGACCCAGTACTTC. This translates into CASSTGTSGGQETQYF.

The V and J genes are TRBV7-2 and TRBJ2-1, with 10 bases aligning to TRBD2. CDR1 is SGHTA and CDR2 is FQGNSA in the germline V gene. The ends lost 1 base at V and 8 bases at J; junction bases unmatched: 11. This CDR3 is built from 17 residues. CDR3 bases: TGTGCCAGCAGCTTAGAAGGTTGGTCTAGCGGGGGCTATGAGCAGTTCTTC. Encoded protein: CASSLEGWSSGGYEQFF.

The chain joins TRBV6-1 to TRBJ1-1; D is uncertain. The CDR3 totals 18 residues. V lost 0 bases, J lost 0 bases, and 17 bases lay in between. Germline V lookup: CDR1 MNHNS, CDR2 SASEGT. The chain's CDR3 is CASSEALSIEGMNTEAFF. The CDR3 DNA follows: TGTGCCAGCAGTGAAGCGCTTAGTATCGAGGGCATGAACACTGAAGCTTTCTTT.

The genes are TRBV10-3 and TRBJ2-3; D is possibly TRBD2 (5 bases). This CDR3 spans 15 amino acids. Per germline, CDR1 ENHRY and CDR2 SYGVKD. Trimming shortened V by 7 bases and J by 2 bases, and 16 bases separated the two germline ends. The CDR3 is CAIKSPDSYTDTQYF. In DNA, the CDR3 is TGTGCCATCAAATCCCCGGACTCCTACACAGATACGCAGTATTTT.

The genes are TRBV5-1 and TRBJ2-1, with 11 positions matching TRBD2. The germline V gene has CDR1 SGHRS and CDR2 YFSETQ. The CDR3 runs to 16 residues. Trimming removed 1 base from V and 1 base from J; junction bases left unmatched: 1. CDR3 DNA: TGCGCCAGCAGCTTGACTAGCGGGGGTTCCTACAATGAGCAGTTCTTC. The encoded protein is CASSLTSGGSYNEQFF.

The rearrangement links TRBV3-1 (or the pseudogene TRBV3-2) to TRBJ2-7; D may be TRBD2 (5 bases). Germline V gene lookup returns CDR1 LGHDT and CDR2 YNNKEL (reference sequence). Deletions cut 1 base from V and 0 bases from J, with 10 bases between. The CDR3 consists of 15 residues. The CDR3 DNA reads TGTGCCAGCAGCCAAGGGACGGGGAGCTCCTACGAGCAGTACTTC. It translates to CASSQGTGSSYEQYF.

The CDR3 sequence is CASSLRWTDTQYF. CDR3 sequence (DNA): TGTGCCAGTAGTTTGAGGTGGACAGATACGCAGTATTTT. The chain carries TRBV19 and TRBJ2-3; D call uncertain. The CDR3 consists of 13 residues. CDR1 is LNHDA, CDR2 SQIVND, per germline (reference sequence). With 5 bases removed from V and 3 bases from J, the gap between germline ends came to 9 bases.

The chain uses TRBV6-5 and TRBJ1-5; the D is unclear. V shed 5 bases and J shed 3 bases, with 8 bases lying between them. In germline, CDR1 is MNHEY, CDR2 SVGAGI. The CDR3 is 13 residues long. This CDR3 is CASSKRDNQPQHF. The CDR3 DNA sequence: TGTGCCAGCAGTAAGAGGGACAATCAGCCCCAGCATTTT.

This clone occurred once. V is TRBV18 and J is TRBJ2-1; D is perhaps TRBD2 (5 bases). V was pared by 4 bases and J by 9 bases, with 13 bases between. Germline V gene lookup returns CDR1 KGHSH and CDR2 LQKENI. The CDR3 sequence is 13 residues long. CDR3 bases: TGTGCCAGCTCACAGGGATTCGGAGGTGAGCAGTTCTTC. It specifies CASSQGFGGEQFF.

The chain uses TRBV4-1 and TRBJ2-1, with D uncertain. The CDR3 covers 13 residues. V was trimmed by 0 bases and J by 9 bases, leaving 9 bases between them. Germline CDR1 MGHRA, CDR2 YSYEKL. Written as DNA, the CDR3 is TGCGCCAGCAGCCAAGATCTGGAGCGTGAGCAGTTCTTC. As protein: CASSQDLEREQFF.